These T cell receptor beta chains were read from a single sample in a study of synovial regulatory T cells in juvenile arthritis. Here immunoSEQ multiplex PCR was the method, and the copy in TCRdb shows in-frame clones only, minus some. This sample contains about 10,000 clones. The sequencing input was Treg cells from blood. Source of these receptors: a donor younger than 30 with juvenile idiopathic arthritis. Both conserved end residues are part of each CDR3. Each record gives: clone size, V gene, J gene, CDR3 protein. Some rows have no size entry. The others give once, few or many, or a class for an expanded clone.

clone_size: NA
v_call: TRBV15
j_call: TRBJ1-4
cdr3_aa: CATSRDGRLGGEKLFF

clone_size: NA
v_call: TRBV5-4
j_call: TRBJ1-1
cdr3_aa: CASSLILGPNTEAFF

clone_size: NA
v_call: TRBV19
j_call: TRBJ1-1
cdr3_aa: CASSIAGANTEAFF

clone_size: NA
v_call: TRBV29-1
j_call: TRBJ2-7
cdr3_aa: CSVVTRQGHEQYF

clone_size: NA
v_call: TRBV5-1
j_call: TRBJ2-5
cdr3_aa: CASSWSGSQETQYF

clone_size: NA
v_call: TRBV6-5
j_call: TRBJ1-1
cdr3_aa: CASRIGTGGSEAFF

clone_size: NA
v_call: TRBV19
j_call: TRBJ1-1
cdr3_aa: CASSISGTVNTEAFF

clone_size: NA
v_call: TRBV19
j_call: TRBJ1-4
cdr3_aa: CASSMGQATNEKLFF

clone_size: medium-sized
v_call: TRBV10-3
j_call: TRBJ1-3
cdr3_aa: CAISESLAGVATIYF

clone_size: NA
v_call: TRBV6-5
j_call: TRBJ1-6
cdr3_aa: CASSYRSGQGNSPLHF

clone_size: NA
v_call: TRBV9
j_call: TRBJ1-1
cdr3_aa: CASSVRPMNTEAFF

clone_size: NA
v_call: TRBV18
j_call: TRBJ1-2
cdr3_aa: CASSSGTGANYGYTF

clone_size: NA
v_call: TRBV7-3
j_call: TRBJ1-3
cdr3_aa: CASKGSGNTIYF

clone_size: NA
v_call: TRBV4-2
j_call: TRBJ2-3
cdr3_aa: CASSPHWLAGTDTQYF

clone_size: NA
v_call: TRBV7-8
j_call: TRBJ2-5
cdr3_aa: CASSLLGRQETQYF

clone_size: NA
v_call: TRBV7-9
j_call: TRBJ2-7
cdr3_aa: CASSLAPGLHYEQYF

clone_size: NA
v_call: TRBV7-2
j_call: TRBJ1-4
cdr3_aa: CASSLYDRLNEKLFF

clone_size: NA
v_call: TRBV5-1
j_call: TRBJ2-7
cdr3_aa: CASSLKTESYEQYF

clone_size: NA
v_call: TRBV6-1
j_call: TRBJ1-5
cdr3_aa: CASSERQPQHF

clone_size: NA
v_call: TRBV5-1
j_call: TRBJ2-5
cdr3_aa: CASMPQGLIQETQYF

clone_size: NA
v_call: TRBV5-1
j_call: TRBJ1-2
cdr3_aa: CASSLVQGGYGYTF

clone_size: NA
v_call: TRBV7-6
j_call: TRBJ1-3
cdr3_aa: CASSLGGSGNTIYF

clone_size: NA
v_call: TRBV5-8
j_call: TRBJ1-5
cdr3_aa: CASSLVTGGYNQPQHF

clone_size: NA
v_call: TRBV4-2
j_call: TRBJ1-3
cdr3_aa: CASSLTRDARLTTSGNTIYF

clone_size: NA
v_call: TRBV21-1
j_call: TRBJ2-7
cdr3_aa: CASSKGQGNGYEQYF

clone_size: NA
v_call: TRBV28
j_call: TRBJ1-5
cdr3_aa: CASSLELGDQPQHF

clone_size: NA
v_call: TRBV6-6
j_call: TRBJ2-7
cdr3_aa: CASRPPVRGSSYEQYF

clone_size: NA
v_call: TRBV6-1
j_call: TRBJ1-4
cdr3_aa: CASSEVGGSVANEKLFF

clone_size: NA
v_call: TRBV5-1
j_call: TRBJ1-4
cdr3_aa: CASSSVGQTANEKLFF

clone_size: NA
v_call: TRBV18
j_call: TRBJ2-7
cdr3_aa: CASSPTRWHNEQYF

clone_size: NA
v_call: TRBV5-1
j_call: TRBJ2-1
cdr3_aa: CASTNRTSSEQFF

clone_size: NA
v_call: TRBV19
j_call: TRBJ1-2
cdr3_aa: CASSEQGAGYTF

clone_size: NA
v_call: TRBV5-1
j_call: TRBJ2-7
cdr3_aa: CASREEGAVDEQYF

clone_size: NA
v_call: TRBV27
j_call: TRBJ1-5
cdr3_aa: CASSKADRGNQPQHF

clone_size: NA
v_call: TRBV19
j_call: TRBJ1-2
cdr3_aa: CASSAIGWTGAYGYTF

clone_size: NA
v_call: TRBV28
j_call: TRBJ1-1
cdr3_aa: CASSLWGGQGTEAFF

clone_size: NA
v_call: TRBV19
j_call: TRBJ1-5
cdr3_aa: CASRPRTGVTQPQHF

clone_size: NA
v_call: TRBV2
j_call: TRBJ1-5
cdr3_aa: CASSDSGFQPQHF

clone_size: NA
v_call: TRBV4-2
j_call: TRBJ2-6
cdr3_aa: CASSQDRSGANVLTF

clone_size: NA
v_call: TRBV6-5
j_call: TRBJ1-6
cdr3_aa: CASKPPGRGNSPLHF

clone_size: NA
v_call: TRBV19
j_call: TRBJ1-2
cdr3_aa: CASSGATDQRDQGYGYTF

clone_size: NA
v_call: TRBV4-2
j_call: TRBJ1-1
cdr3_aa: CASSRGLNTEAFF

clone_size: NA
v_call: TRBV4-1
j_call: TRBJ1-2
cdr3_aa: CASSHPRGSYTF

clone_size: NA
v_call: TRBV7-9
j_call: TRBJ1-4
cdr3_aa: CASSLPRGSNEKLFF

clone_size: NA
v_call: TRBV5-6
j_call: TRBJ1-2
cdr3_aa: CASSLGQAPYGYTF